This T cell receptor beta chain is drawn from a study of blood T cell repertoires in COVID-19. Study in general: The origin of the acute and convalescent COVID-19 samples was the United States, Italy and Spain.

Data came from immunoSEQ multiplex PCR; TCRdb stores just in-frame clones and leaves some out. The data contain some 180,000 clones, approximately 86% of them singletons. Participant-given clinical history determined each cohort assignment. J lost 4 bases, V lost 4 bases, and 11 bases had no gene match. This CDR3 is 17 amino acids long. The germline gives CDR1 MNHEY, CDR2 SMNVEV (reference sequence). Sequencing was carried out using PBMCs or T cells enriched from blood (not recorded which). This sequence was found in a woman aged 40 to 50 in a cohort exposed to, infected with or recovered from COVID-19 (not recorded which). The chain employs TRBV27 and TRBJ2-2; 8 bases are a match to TRBD1. CDR3 DNA: TGTGCCAGCAGTTATGCAGGGGGCATCGGGAGCACCGGGGAGCTGTTTTTT. This codes for CASSYAGGIGSTGELFF.